These 5 T cell receptor beta chains originate from one sample sequenced in a study of T cell repertoires in cytomegalovirus infection. TCRdb called the reads again in MiXCR, with one record for every CDR3 protein. The profile shows around 350,000 distinct CDR3 sequences, around a sixth of them singletons. Sequencing input: PBMCs. The origin of the receptors is a human donor in good health (CMV status not recorded). Some clones in this sample may be carry-over from other donors' samples.

This clonotype turned up a few times. This rearrangement joins TRBV2 to TRBJ1-1; D remains unclear. V was clipped by 5 bases and J by 7 bases, with 8 bases between them. CDR1 and CDR2 from the germline V gene are SNHLY and FYNNEI. This CDR3 comprises 11 residues. The CDR3 DNA is TGTGCCAGCAGTCCCCGTCGTGAAGCTTTCTTT. It specifies CASSPRREAFF.

A few counts support this clonotype. The chain carries TRBV15 and TRBJ2-2, with D possibly called TRBD1 or TRBD2 (6 bases each). The CDR3 contains 16 residues. The V and J ends lost 7 bases and 0 bases respectively, with 15 bases between them. Per germline, CDR1 LNHNV and CDR2 YYDKDF (reference sequence). In DNA, the CDR3 is TGTGCCACCACCTCTATTGGGGGGCCGAACACCGGGGAGCTGTTTTTT. This encodes CATTSIGGPNTGELFF.

This clonotype was counted between two and nine times. This chain connects TRBV12-3 or TRBV12-4 to TRBJ2-7, with 7 bases aligning to TRBD1. Trimming cost V 5 bases and J 3 bases; bases outside gene matches: 4. The CDR3 totals 13 residues. The CDR3, as DNA: TGTGCCAGCAGTGGGACAGTCAACTACGAGCAGTACTTC. Its translation is CASSGTVNYEQYF.

The table lists this clonotype with many counts. The genes are TRBV7-8 and TRBJ2-3; the match to TRBD2 covers 9 bases. The V gene's germline CDR1 is SGHVS and CDR2 FQNEAQ. Germline trimming cut 1 base from V and 1 base from J; bases unmatched to any gene: 6. This CDR3 spans 17 amino acids. The CDR3 DNA is TGTGCCAGCAGCTTAGGACTAGCGGCAGTAGGCACAGATACGCAGTATTTT. Amino acid sequence: CASSLGLAAVGTDTQYF.

The chain is built from TRBV7-9 and TRBJ2-7, with 10 bases lining up with TRBD2. This CDR3 contains 14 residues. With 3 bases clipped from V and 5 bases from J, the junction kept 4 bases outside the gene matches. Germline loops: CDR1 SEHNR, CDR2 FQNEAQ (reference sequence). The CDR3 is CASSFSGGPNEQYF. CDR3 sequence (DNA): TGTGCCAGCAGCTTTAGCGGGGGGCCCAACGAGCAGTACTTC.